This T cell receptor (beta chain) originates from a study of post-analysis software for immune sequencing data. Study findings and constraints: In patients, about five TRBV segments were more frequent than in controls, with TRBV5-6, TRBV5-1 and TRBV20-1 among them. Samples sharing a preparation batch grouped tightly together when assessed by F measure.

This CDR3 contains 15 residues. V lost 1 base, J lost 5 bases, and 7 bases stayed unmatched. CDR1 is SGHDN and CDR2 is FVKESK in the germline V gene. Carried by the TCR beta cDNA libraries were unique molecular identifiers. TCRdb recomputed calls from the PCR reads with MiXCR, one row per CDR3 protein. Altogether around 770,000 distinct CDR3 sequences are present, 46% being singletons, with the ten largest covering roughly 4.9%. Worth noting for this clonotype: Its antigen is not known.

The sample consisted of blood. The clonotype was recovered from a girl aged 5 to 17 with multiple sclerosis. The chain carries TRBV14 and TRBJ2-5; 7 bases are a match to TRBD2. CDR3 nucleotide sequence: TGTGCCAGCAGCCAAGGGACTAGACCGGGGGAGACCCAGTACTTC. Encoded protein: CASSQGTRPGETQYF. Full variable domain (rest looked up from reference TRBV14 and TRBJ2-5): EAGVTQFPSHSVIEKGQTVTLRCDPISGHDNLYWYRRVMGKEIKFLLHFVKESKQDESGMPNNRFLAERTGGTYSTLKVQPAELEDSGVYFCASSQGTRPGETQYFGPGTRLLVL.